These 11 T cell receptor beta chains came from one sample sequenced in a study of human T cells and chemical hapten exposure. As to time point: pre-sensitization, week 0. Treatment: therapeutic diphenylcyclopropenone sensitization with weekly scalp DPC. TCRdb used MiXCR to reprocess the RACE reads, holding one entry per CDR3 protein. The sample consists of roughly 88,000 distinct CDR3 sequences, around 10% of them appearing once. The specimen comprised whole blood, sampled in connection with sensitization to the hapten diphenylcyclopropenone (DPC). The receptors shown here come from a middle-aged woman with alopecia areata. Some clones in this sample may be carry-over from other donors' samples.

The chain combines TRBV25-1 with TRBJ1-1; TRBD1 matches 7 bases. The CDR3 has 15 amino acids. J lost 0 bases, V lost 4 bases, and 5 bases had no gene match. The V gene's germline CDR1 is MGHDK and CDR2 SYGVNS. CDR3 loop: CASSVNRGLNTEAFF. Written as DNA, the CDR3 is TGTGCCAGCAGTGTAAACAGGGGACTGAACACTGAAGCTTTCTTT. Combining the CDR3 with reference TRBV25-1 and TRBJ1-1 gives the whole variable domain EADIYQTPRYLVIGTGKKITLECSQTMGHDKMYWYQQDPGMELHLIHYSYGVNSTEKGDLSSESTVSRIRTEHFPLTLESARPSHTSQYLCASSVNRGLNTEAFFGQGTRLTVV.

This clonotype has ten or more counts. The CDR3: CASSHEDRGYTF. CDR3 coding DNA: TGTGCCAGCAGCCACGAAGATCGCGGCTACACCTTC. The genes are TRBV4-2 and TRBJ1-2; D is undetermined. CDR1 LGHNA and CDR2 YNFKEQ come from the germline V gene. Trimming took off 3 bases at V and 8 bases at J, with 10 bases between the two ends. CDR3 size: 12 residues.

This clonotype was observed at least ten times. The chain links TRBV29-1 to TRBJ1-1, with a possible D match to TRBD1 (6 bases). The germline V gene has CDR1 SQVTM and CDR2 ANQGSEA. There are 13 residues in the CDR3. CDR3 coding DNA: TGCAGTGGGGGGGCCGGCGGAGGTGCTGAAGCTTTCTTT. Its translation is CSGGAGGGAEAFF. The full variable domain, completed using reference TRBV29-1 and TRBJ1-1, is SAVISQKPSRDICQRGTSLTIQCQVDSQVTMMFWYRQQPGQSLTLIATANQGSEATYESGFVIDKFPISRPNLTFSTLTVSNMSPEDSSIYLCSGGAGGGAEAFFGQGTRLTVV.

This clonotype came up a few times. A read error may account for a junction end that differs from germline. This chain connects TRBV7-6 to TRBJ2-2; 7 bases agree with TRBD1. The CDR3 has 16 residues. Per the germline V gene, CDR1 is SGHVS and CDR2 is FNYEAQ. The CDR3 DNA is TGTGCCAGCAGCCGTTCATTACAGGGGAACGCCGGGGAGCTGTTTTTT. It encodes CASSRSLQGNAGELFF.

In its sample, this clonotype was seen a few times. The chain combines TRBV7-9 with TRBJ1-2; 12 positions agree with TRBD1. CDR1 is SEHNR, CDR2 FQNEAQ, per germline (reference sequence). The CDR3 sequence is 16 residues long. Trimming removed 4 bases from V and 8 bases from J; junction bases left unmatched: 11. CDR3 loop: CASSSKEGQGASGYTF. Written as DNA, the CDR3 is TGTGCCAGCAGCTCAAAAGAGGGACAGGGGGCGTCCGGCTACACCTTC.

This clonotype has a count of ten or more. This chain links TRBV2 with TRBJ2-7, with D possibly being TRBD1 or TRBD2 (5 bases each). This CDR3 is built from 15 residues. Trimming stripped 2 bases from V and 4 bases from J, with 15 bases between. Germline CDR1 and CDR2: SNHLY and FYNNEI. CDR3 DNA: TGTGCCAGCAGTGAACTCCAGGGACGAGGGTACGAGCAGTACTTC. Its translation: CASSELQGRGYEQYF.

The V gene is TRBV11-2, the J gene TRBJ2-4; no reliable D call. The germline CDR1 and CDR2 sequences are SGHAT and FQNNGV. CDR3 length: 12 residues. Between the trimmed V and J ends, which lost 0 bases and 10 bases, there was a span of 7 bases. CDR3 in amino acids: CASSLDEEIQYF. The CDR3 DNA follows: TGTGCCAGCAGCTTAGACGAGGAGATTCAGTACTTC.

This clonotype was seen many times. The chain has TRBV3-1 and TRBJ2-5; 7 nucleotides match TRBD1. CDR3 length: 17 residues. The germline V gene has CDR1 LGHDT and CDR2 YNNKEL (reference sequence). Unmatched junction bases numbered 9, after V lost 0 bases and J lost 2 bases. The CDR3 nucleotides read TGTGCCAGCAGCCAAGAGTGGGCAGGGACAGAACAAGAGACCCAGTACTTC. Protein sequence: CASSQEWAGTEQETQYF.

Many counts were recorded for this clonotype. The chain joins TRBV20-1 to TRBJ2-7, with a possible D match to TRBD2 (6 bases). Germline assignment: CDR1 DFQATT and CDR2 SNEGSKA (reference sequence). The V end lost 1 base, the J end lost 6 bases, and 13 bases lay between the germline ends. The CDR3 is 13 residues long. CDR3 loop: CSARGGGRGEQYF. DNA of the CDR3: TGCAGTGCTAGAGGCGGAGGGCGGGGCGAGCAGTACTTC.

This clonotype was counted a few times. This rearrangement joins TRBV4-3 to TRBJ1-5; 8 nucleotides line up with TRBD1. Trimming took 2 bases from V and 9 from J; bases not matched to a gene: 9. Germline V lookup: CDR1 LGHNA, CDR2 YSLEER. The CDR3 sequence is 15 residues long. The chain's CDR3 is CASSQTDRGGSPQHF. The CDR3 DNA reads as TGCGCCAGCAGCCAAACCGACAGGGGAGGGTCGCCCCAGCATTTT.

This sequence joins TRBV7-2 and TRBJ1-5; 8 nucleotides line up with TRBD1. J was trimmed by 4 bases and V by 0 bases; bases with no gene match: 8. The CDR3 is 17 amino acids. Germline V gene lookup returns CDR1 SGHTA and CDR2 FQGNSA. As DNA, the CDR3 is TGTGCCAGCAGCTTAGCGCTTACCCAGGGGGCAAATCAGCCCCAGCATTTT. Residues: CASSLALTQGANQPQHF.